One T cell receptor beta chain is described in this entry. The CDR3 is 17 residues long. This entry is derived from a study of blood T cell repertoires in COVID-19. In the source study's methods: For nucleated cells, counts were estimated from reference gene primer amplification. Method: immunoSEQ multiplex PCR; TCRdb's copy keeps in-frame clones and lacks some. For V, J and clone size, that table is used; D and trimming come from the DNA. This sample has over 130,000 clones, with about 75% found just once. The TCR sequence derives from a woman in her fifties or sixties who had recovered from COVID-19. The chain links TRBV1 to TRBJ1-5; the table gives TRBD1 as D, unverified against the DNA. TRBV1 is recorded as a pseudogene. Sequenced: PBMCs or T cells enriched from blood (not recorded which). Written as DNA, the CDR3 is TGCACCAGCAGCCAAGAAACCGGGACAGTTAGCAATCAGCCCCAGCATTTT. It yields the protein CTSSQETGTVSNQPQHF.